Each of the 19 T cell receptor beta chains below was sequenced from the same sample in a study of blood T cell repertoires in COVID-19. Assay used: immunoSEQ multiplex PCR; TCRdb lists only in-frame clones, some missing. The sample has about 150,000 clones, 80% to 90% seen once. Sequencing was performed on peripheral blood. The source is a woman aged 55-70 years with COVID-19, enrolled during active disease.

V and J are TRBV19 and TRBJ2-2; TRBD2 matches 7 bases. Germline V gives CDR1 LNHDA, CDR2 SQIVND (reference sequence). The CDR3 sequence is 14 residues long. J gave up 2 bases and V 6 bases, and 3 bases lay outside the gene matches. The CDR3 reads CASSPSGNTGELFF. The CDR3 coding sequence is TGTGCCAGTAGCCCTAGCGGAAACACCGGGGAGCTGTTTTTT. Combining the CDR3 with reference TRBV19 and TRBJ2-2 gives the whole variable domain DGGITQSPKYLFRKEGQNVTLSCEQNLNHDAMYWYRQDPGQGLRLIYYSQIVNDFQKGDIAEGYSVSREKKESFPLTVTSAQKNPTAFYLCASSPSGNTGELFFGEGSRLTVL.

The chain recombines TRBV21-1 with TRBJ1-4; the table's D call, TRBD1, has no DNA check behind it. TRBV21-1 is a recognized pseudogene. The CDR3 length is 19 residues. In DNA, the CDR3 is TGTGCCAGCAGTACTATCCCGGGACAGGGGGCCCTTTGGAATGAAAAACTGTTTTTT. It codes for CASSTIPGQGALWNEKLFF.

In this sample, this clone turned up a few times. The genes are TRBV7-3 and TRBJ1-2, with 9 positions matching TRBD1. This CDR3 region has 15 residues. The V gene's germline CDR1 is SGHTA and CDR2 FQGTGA. V lost 1 base and J lost 8; bases outside the gene matches: 8. The CDR3 here is CASSLKVGTGYGYTF. CDR3 DNA sequence: TGTGCCAGCAGCTTAAAGGTCGGGACAGGGTACGGCTACACCTTC.

The chain uses TRBV6-6 and TRBJ2-3; tentatively, D is TRBD1 (5 bases). V lost 5 bases and J 4 bases, leaving 25 bases between the germline ends. The CDR3 consists of 18 residues. Germline lookup yields CDR1 MNHNY and CDR2 SVGAGI (reference sequence). As DNA, the CDR3 is TGTGCCAGCAGTCATACTGACAAGGGGTTTGAGAAAGCAGATACGCAGTATTTT. The encoded protein is CASSHTDKGFEKADTQYF.

In its sample, this clone was seen once. The chain is built from TRBV10-2 and TRBJ2-7, with TRBD1 matching over 7 bases. The CDR3 is 13 amino acids. The junction had 5 bases not matched to a gene; V was cut back by 5 bases and J by 4 bases. Germline-derived CDR1 and CDR2 are WSHSY and SAAADI. The CDR3 DNA reads TGCGCCAGCAGTAAGGACAGGCGATACGAGCAGTACGTC. Its translation: CASSKDRRYEQYV.

This clone was counted once. The rearrangement joins TRBV7-2 to TRBJ1-2; the D is unclear. CDR3 length equals 17 residues. Germline V gene lookup returns CDR1 SGHTA and CDR2 FQGNSA. V lost 8 bases to trimming and J lost 10 bases, with 32 bases between them. CDR3 protein: CASPFKGNRISREAYTF. The CDR3 nucleotides are TGTGCCAGCCCTTTTAAAGGGAACAGAATAAGTAGGGAGGCCTACACCTTC.

The CDR3 DNA is TGTGCCACCAGTGACAGTTCTAACTATGGCTACACCTTC. Translation gives CATSDSSNYGYTF. This rearrangement joins TRBV24-1 to TRBJ1-2, with unresolved D. Per germline, CDR1 KGHDR and CDR2 SFDVKD. This CDR3 spans 13 amino acids. Deletions cut 4 bases from V and 0 bases from J, with 5 bases between.

The V gene is TRBV5-5, the J gene TRBJ2-1, with 8 positions matching TRBD2. Losses at the gene ends were 4 bases for V and 7 bases for J; bases not matched to a gene: 10. The CDR3 runs 15 residues. Germline V gene data show CDR1 as SGHKS and CDR2 as YYEKEE (reference sequence). The CDR3 coding sequence is TGTGCCAGCAGCCCCTGGACGGGAGGGAGGAATGAGCAGTTCTTC. This translates into CASSPWTGGRNEQFF.

This sequence joins TRBV19 and TRBJ1-2; D is possibly TRBD1 (5 bases). Germline V gene sequence: CDR1 LNHDA, CDR2 SQIVND (reference sequence). Trimming stripped 5 bases from V and 8 bases from J, with 15 bases between. There are 13 residues in the CDR3. DNA for the CDR3: TGTGCCAGTAGTTTCCGACAGCAGGAAGGCTACACCTTC. It translates to CASSFRQQEGYTF.

This chain joins TRBV9 and TRBJ2-1, with 9 bases that match TRBD1. V lost 4 bases and J lost 4; bases outside the gene matches: 12. This CDR3 has 17 amino acids. Germline-derived CDR1 and CDR2 are SGDLS and YYNGEE. The DNA of the CDR3 is TGTGCCAGCAGCTCAAGGGGGCTGGGACAGGGTTACAATGAGCAGTTCTTC. The encoded protein is CASSSRGLGQGYNEQFF.

For the CDR3, the DNA is TGTGCCAGCAGCCAAAGCGGGCTCTCCCTCTTTGAAGCTTTCTTT. It specifies CASSQSGLSLFEAFF. The chain uses TRBV14 and TRBJ1-1, with D uncertain. V lost 2 bases and J lost 7, with 17 bases in between. CDR1 and CDR2 from the germline V gene are SGHDN and FVKESK. There are 15 residues in the CDR3.

V usage is TRBV12-2 and J usage is TRBJ1-2; the table gives TRBD1 as D, unverified against the DNA. TRBV12-2 is a listed pseudogene. The CDR3 contains 17 residues. The CDR3 region is CASRFRDREQGCDGYTF. The DNA of the CDR3 is TGTGCAAGTCGCTTCCGGGACAGGGAACAGGGTTGTGATGGCTACACCTTC.

The chain carries TRBV6-5 and TRBJ1-1; 9 bases are shared with TRBD1. The CDR3 loop spans 14 amino acids. J was trimmed by 6 bases and V by 7 bases; bases with no gene match: 9. In germline, CDR1 is MNHEY, CDR2 SVGAGI. The CDR3 here is CASNLDRGKSEAFF. DNA of the CDR3: TGTGCCAGCAACTTAGACAGGGGGAAGTCTGAAGCTTTCTTT.

This chain joins TRBV27 and TRBJ1-6; D is possibly TRBD1 (5 bases). Germline CDR1 and CDR2: MNHEY and SMNVEV (reference sequence). With 7 bases removed from V and 6 bases from J, the gap between germline ends came to 16 bases. CDR3 size: 15 residues. The CDR3: CASTHGTGGNSPLHF. Written as DNA, the CDR3 is TGTGCCAGCACCCATGGAACAGGTGGTAATTCACCCCTCCACTTT.

The chain carries TRBV18 and TRBJ2-2; the D is unclear. V was pared by 2 bases and J by 1 base, with 11 bases between. The V gene's germline CDR1 is KGHSH and CDR2 LQKENI. The CDR3 covers 16 residues. CDR3 amino acids: CASSPVQPGNTGELFF. CDR3 nucleotide sequence: TGTGCCAGCTCACCAGTACAGCCCGGGAACACCGGGGAGCTGTTTTTT. Full variable domain (remainder filled in from reference TRBV18 and TRBJ2-2): NAGVMQNPRHLVRRRGQEARLRCSPMKGHSHVYWYRQLPEEGLKFMVYLQKENIIDESGMPKERFSAEFPKEGPSILRIQQVVRGDSAAYFCASSPVQPGNTGELFFGEGSRLTVL.

The rearrangement joins TRBV6-1 to TRBJ2-3, with 10 nucleotides matching TRBD2. CDR1 MNHNS and CDR2 SASEGT come from the germline V gene. This CDR3 is 15 amino acids long. Trimming at V came to 3 bases and at J to 3 bases, leaving 3 bases not matched to a gene. CDR3 in amino acids: CASSDLAGGTDTQYF. CDR3 bases: TGTGCCAGCAGTGATTTAGCGGGGGGAACAGATACGCAGTATTTT.

This sequence joins TRBV6-1 and TRBJ1-2; a weak D match, TRBD1 (5 bases). Trimming took 2 bases from V and 6 from J, leaving 10 bases between them. CDR1 is MNHNS, CDR2 SASEGT, per germline. This CDR3 contains 13 residues. CDR3 sequence (DNA): TGTGCCAGCAGTGAAAGGGGTTATGATGGCTACACCTTC. The encoded protein is CASSERGYDGYTF.

The chain employs TRBV5-1 and TRBJ2-7; D is unresolved. Germline V CDR1 and CDR2: SGHRS, YFSETQ. The CDR3 loop spans 15 amino acids. Trimming pared 0 bases from V and 0 bases from J, leaving 10 bases between. The CDR3 nucleotides read TGCGCCAGCAGCTTGGAGCCGCAGGTCTCCTACGAGCAGTACTTC. Its protein product is CASSLEPQVSYEQYF.

The chain links TRBV5-1 to TRBJ1-1, with a possible D match to TRBD1 (5 bases). The CDR3 has 14 amino acids. Trimming took off 4 bases at V and 0 bases at J, with 10 bases between the two ends. Germline lookup yields CDR1 SGHRS and CDR2 YFSETQ. CDR3 coding DNA: TGCGCCAGCAGCGTACAGGTTATGAACACTGAAGCTTTCTTT. This gives the protein CASSVQVMNTEAFF.